This T cell receptor (beta chain) derives from a study of response to subunit inactivated influenza vaccine. TCRdb ran MiXCR on the RT-PCR reads and lists one entry per CDR3 protein. Of roughly 190,000 distinct CDR3 sequences in the sample, about an eighth were seen once. This CDR3 contains 16 residues. The germline gives CDR1 MDHEN, CDR2 SYDVKM. V dropped 3 bases and J dropped 2; count of bases not matched to a gene: 4. Study conclusions and caveats: Authors suggested each seasonal influenza vaccination recruits few new T cells.

About this clonotype: Its matching antigen is unknown.

This TCR came from a man aged 45-60 years who received an inactivated influenza vaccine. The rearrangement links TRBV28 to TRBJ2-3, with 11 bases lining up with TRBD2. The sample consisted of CD8+ T cells sorted from PBMCs, taken more than 4 days after vaccination. The CDR3 DNA follows: TGTGCCAGCAGTTTCCCTAGCGGGGGGATCACAGATACGCAGTATTTT. Amino acid sequence: CASSFPSGGITDTQYF.